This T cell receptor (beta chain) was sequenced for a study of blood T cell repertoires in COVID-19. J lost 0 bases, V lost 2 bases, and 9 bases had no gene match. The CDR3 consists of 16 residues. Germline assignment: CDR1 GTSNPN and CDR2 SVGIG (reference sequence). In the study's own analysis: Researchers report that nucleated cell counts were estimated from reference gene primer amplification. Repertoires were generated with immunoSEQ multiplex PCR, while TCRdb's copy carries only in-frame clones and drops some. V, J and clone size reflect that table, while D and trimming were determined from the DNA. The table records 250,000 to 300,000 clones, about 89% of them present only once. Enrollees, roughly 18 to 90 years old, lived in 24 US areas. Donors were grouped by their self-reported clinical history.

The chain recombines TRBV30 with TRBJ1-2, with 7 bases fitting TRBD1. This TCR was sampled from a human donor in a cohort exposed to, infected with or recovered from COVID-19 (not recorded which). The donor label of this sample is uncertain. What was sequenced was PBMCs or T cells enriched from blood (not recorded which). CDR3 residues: CAWSPRTGSSNYGYTF. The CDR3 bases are TGTGCCTGGAGTCCAAGGACAGGCTCTTCTAACTATGGCTACACCTTC. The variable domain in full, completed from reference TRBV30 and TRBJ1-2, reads SQTIHQWPATLVQPVGSPLSLECTVEGTSNPNLYWYRQAAGRGLQLLFYSVGIGQISSEVPQNLSASRPQDRQFILSSKKLLLSDSGFYLCAWSPRTGSSNYGYTFGSGTRLTVV.